The T cell receptor (beta chain) described here comes from a study of shared clonotypes between healthy human individuals. The CDR3 runs 11 residues. Germline V gene sequence: CDR1 MGHDK, CDR2 SYGVNS. The V gene lost 5 bases and the J gene lost 1 base, with 3 bases spanning the gap. The data were produced by immunoSEQ multiplex PCR, yet TCRdb's version contains in-frame clones alone and is incomplete. The data show around 500,000 clones, about 78% seen once. This clone was counted between two and nine times. This receptor was obtained from a middle-aged woman in good health. Some clones in this sample may be carry-over from other donors' samples. V is TRBV25-1 and J is TRBJ2-7; D gene uncertain. The sample was PBMCs. The CDR3: CASSPSYEQYF. The CDR3 DNA is TGTGCCAGCAGTCCTTCCTACGAGCAGTACTTC.